These 18 T cell receptor beta chains came from one sample sequenced in a study of response to subunit inactivated influenza vaccine. A single record per CDR3 protein comes from TCRdb applying MiXCR to the RT-PCR reads. The sample lists about 520,000 distinct CDR3 sequences; about 25% were seen once. Sequenced here: CD4+ T cells sorted from PBMCs, sampled 5 days after vaccination. The receptors were sampled from a man aged 45-65 years who received an inactivated influenza vaccine.

A few counts support this clonotype. CDR3 residues: CATSEPGQASYGYTF. In nucleotides, the CDR3 is TGTGCCACCAGTGAACCCGGACAGGCTTCGTATGGCTACACCTTC. This rearrangement joins TRBV24-1 to TRBJ1-2, with 7 bases that match TRBD1. This CDR3 contains 15 residues. Trimming cost V 4 bases and J 5 bases; bases outside gene matches: 9. Germline assignment: CDR1 KGHDR and CDR2 SFDVKD.

V is TRBV9 and J is TRBJ2-3, with D possibly matching TRBD2 (6 bases). The V gene's germline CDR1 is SGDLS and CDR2 YYNGEE. Between the trimmed V and J ends, which lost 0 bases and 2 bases, there was a span of 13 bases. The CDR3 is 16 amino acids. CDR3 DNA sequence: TGTGCCAGCAGCGTAGGAGGGCGGGGAGACACAGATACGCAGTATTTT. This codes for CASSVGGRGDTDTQYF.

V gene TRBV20-1 combines with J gene TRBJ2-2, with 7 positions matching TRBD2. The junction had 8 bases not matched to a gene; V was cut back by 6 bases and J by 4 bases. CDR1 is DFQATT, CDR2 SNEGSKA, per germline (reference sequence). The CDR3 runs to 14 residues. CDR3 sequence reads: CSAQKPGGTGELFF. CDR3 DNA: TGCAGTGCCCAAAAGCCGGGGGGCACCGGGGAGCTGTTTTTT.

This rearrangement joins TRBV5-1 to TRBJ2-7, with a tentative D call TRBD2 (6 bases). The germline CDR1 and CDR2 sequences are SGHRS and YFSETQ. The CDR3 runs 16 residues. The V end lost 3 bases, the J end lost 3 bases, and 19 bases lay between the germline ends. CDR3 bases: TGCGCCAGCAGCTCGACTTTGCGGGGAAGAAGCTACGAGCAGTACTTC. Translating gives CASSSTLRGRSYEQYF.

This clonotype was observed a few times. The gene calls are TRBV12-3 or TRBV12-4 and TRBJ1-2; the D is unclear. V lost 7 bases to trimming and J lost 4 bases, with 19 bases between them. CDR3 length: 15 amino acids. As DNA, the CDR3 is TGTGCCAGCAAAAGTGTGGGAGGATCTCTCTATGGCTACACCTTC. Translated: CASKSVGGSLYGYTF.

CDR3 sequence: CASGLETQYF. The CDR3 DNA follows: TGTGCCAGCGGGCTCGAGACCCAGTACTTC. The rearrangement uses TRBV28 and TRBJ2-5; the D is unclear. This CDR3 region has 10 residues. CDR1 MDHEN and CDR2 SYDVKM come from the germline V gene. V lost 8 bases and J lost 5, with 6 bases in between.

The chain couples TRBV6-1 to TRBJ2-7, with 11 bases identical to TRBD2. Losses at the gene ends were 5 bases for V and 1 base for J; bases not matched to a gene: 7. The CDR3 covers 16 residues. Germline V gene data show CDR1 as MNHNS and CDR2 as SASEGT. The CDR3 nucleotides are TGTGCCAGCAGTACCCGGGGACTAGCGGTTTCCTACGAGCAGTACTTC. Translating gives CASSTRGLAVSYEQYF.

This clonotype came up a few times. The V gene is TRBV5-1, the J gene TRBJ2-7; 11 bases are a match to TRBD2. Germline V gives CDR1 SGHRS, CDR2 YFSETQ. The CDR3 runs to 16 residues. The V gene end was trimmed by 0 bases and the J gene end by 4 bases; junction bases not matched to a gene: 6. This CDR3 reads CASSLVSLAGGYEQYF. DNA for the CDR3: TGCGCCAGCAGCTTGGTATCGCTAGCGGGAGGTTACGAGCAGTACTTC.

The rearrangement joins TRBV4-1 to TRBJ1-1; D remains ambiguous. V shed 0 bases and J shed 5 bases, with 10 bases lying between them. This CDR3 has 14 amino acids. Germline V gene sequence: CDR1 MGHRA, CDR2 YSYEKL. CDR3: CASSQDVGSTEAFF. As DNA, the CDR3 is TGCGCCAGCAGCCAAGACGTGGGGAGTACTGAAGCTTTCTTT.

A few counts support this clonotype. J is TRBJ2-4 and V is TRBV12-3 or TRBV12-4; tentatively, D is TRBD1 or TRBD2 (6 bases each). The CDR3 extends over 20 amino acids. Trimming pared 0 bases from V and 3 bases from J, leaving 24 bases between. CDR3 DNA: TGTGCCAGCAGTTTAGCACCGGGGGCAAGCCCGGGTAGAGGCAAAAACATTCAGTACTTC. It specifies CASSLAPGASPGRGKNIQYF.

The table lists this clonotype with many counts. The chain uses TRBV20-1 and TRBJ2-1, with a tentative D call TRBD2 (5 bases). Germline V gene sequence: CDR1 DFQATT, CDR2 SNEGSKA (reference sequence). Trimming stripped 6 bases from V and 7 bases from J, with 19 bases between. The CDR3 is 14 amino acids. CDR3 nucleotides: TGCAGTGCAGCCCCCCGGGGTAGCGTTAATGAGCAGTTCTTC. Translated, it gives CSAAPRGSVNEQFF.

This chain connects TRBV4-2 to TRBJ1-1, with D unresolved. Germline values: CDR1 LGHNA, CDR2 YNFKEQ. V was pared by 4 bases and J by 7 bases, with 22 bases between. The CDR3 spans 16 residues. CDR3 coding DNA: TGTGCCAGCAGCCTTCATGTGGCAGGTAATTTGGATGAAGCTTTCTTT. Residues: CASSLHVAGNLDEAFF.

The chain carries TRBV20-1 and TRBJ2-4; 14 positions agree with TRBD2. Germline V lookup: CDR1 DFQATT, CDR2 SNEGSKA (reference sequence). The CDR3 covers 16 residues. V gave up 4 bases and J gave up 6 bases; unmatched junction bases: 8. The CDR3 spells CSATRLAGGPGNIQYF. The CDR3 DNA reads as TGCAGTGCTACCCGACTAGCGGGGGGGCCCGGAAACATTCAGTACTTC.

This CDR3 is CASSLAGVVSYNEQFF. The CDR3 DNA is TGTGCCAGCAGCTTAGCAGGGGTTGTCTCCTACAATGAGCAGTTCTTC. This chain uses TRBV7-2 with TRBJ2-1; maybe TRBD1 (5 bases). The CDR3 is 16 residues long. The germline gives CDR1 SGHTA, CDR2 FQGNSA. Trimming removed 0 bases from V and 0 bases from J, with 9 bases in between.

The sample holds a few counts of this clonotype. The gene calls are TRBV12-3 or TRBV12-4 and TRBJ1-5; 8 positions agree with TRBD1. V trimming: 6 bases; J trimming: 5 bases; junction bases outside the gene matches: 6. CDR3 size: 14 residues. Here the CDR3 reads CASRTRDRYQPQHF. The CDR3, as DNA: TGTGCCAGCAGGACACGGGACAGGTATCAGCCCCAGCATTTT.

J is TRBJ2-2 and V is TRBV7-6; D is ambiguous. The germline V gene has CDR1 SGHVS and CDR2 FNYEAQ. The CDR3 covers 17 residues. V shed 5 bases and J shed 4 bases, with 20 bases lying between them. The CDR3 here is CASSELIRTLGTGELFF. The CDR3 DNA reads TGTGCCAGCAGCGAGCTGATTCGAACCCTGGGCACCGGGGAGCTGTTTTTT.

This clonotype was seen more than once but under ten times. V and J are TRBV20-1 and TRBJ2-7, with D maybe TRBD1 (6 bases). Germline lookup yields CDR1 DFQATT and CDR2 SNEGSKA (reference sequence). Deletions cut 4 bases from V and 2 bases from J, with 15 bases between. The CDR3 is 14 residues long. CDR3 residues: CSATDRSAAYEQYF. CDR3 nucleotide sequence: TGCAGTGCTACAGACAGGTCGGCGGCCTACGAGCAGTACTTC.

A few counts support this clonotype. The chain uses TRBV20-1 and TRBJ1-5; the D is unclear. CDR3 size: 14 residues. Germline-derived CDR1 and CDR2 are DFQATT and SNEGSKA (reference sequence). The ends were cut back, 1 base at V and 1 base at J, with 8 bases in the middle. The CDR3 region is CSARVAASNQPQHF. The CDR3 coding sequence is TGCAGTGCTAGAGTGGCGGCCAGCAATCAGCCCCAGCATTTT.